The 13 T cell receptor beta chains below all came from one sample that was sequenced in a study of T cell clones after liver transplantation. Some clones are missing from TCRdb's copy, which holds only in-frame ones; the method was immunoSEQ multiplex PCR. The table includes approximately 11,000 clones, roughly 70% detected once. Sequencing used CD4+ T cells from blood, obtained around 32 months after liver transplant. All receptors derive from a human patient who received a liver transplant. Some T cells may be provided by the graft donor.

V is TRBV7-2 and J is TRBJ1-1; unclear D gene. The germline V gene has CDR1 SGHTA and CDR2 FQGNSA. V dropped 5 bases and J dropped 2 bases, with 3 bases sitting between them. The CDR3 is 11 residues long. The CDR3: CASSANTEAFF. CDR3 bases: TGTGCCAGCAGCGCCAACACTGAAGCTTTCTTT.

The DNA of the CDR3 is TGTGCCAGCAGCTTAGCCTCCGGGAGTTGGACAGATACGCAGTATTTT. Translation: CASSLASGSWTDTQYF. V and J are TRBV11-2 and TRBJ2-3; D may be TRBD2 (6 bases). The CDR3 covers 16 residues. From germline, CDR1 is SGHAT and CDR2 FQNNGV. Trimming took 1 base from V and 3 from J, leaving 14 bases between them. The full variable domain, in which reference TRBV11-2 and TRBJ2-3 provide the parts outside the CDR3, is EAGVAQSPRYKIIEKRQSVAFWCNPISGHATLYWYQQILGQGPKLLIQFQNNGVVDDSQLPKDRFSAERLKGVDSTLKIQPAKLEDSAVYLCASSLASGSWTDTQYFGPGTRLTVL.

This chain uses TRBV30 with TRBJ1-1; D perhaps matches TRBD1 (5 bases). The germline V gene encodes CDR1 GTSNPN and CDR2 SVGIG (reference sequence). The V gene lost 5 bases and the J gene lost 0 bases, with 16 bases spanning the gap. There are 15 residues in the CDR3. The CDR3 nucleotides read TGTGCCTGGCTACAGGAGGGTAGGGTGAACACTGAAGCTTTCTTT. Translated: CAWLQEGRVNTEAFF.

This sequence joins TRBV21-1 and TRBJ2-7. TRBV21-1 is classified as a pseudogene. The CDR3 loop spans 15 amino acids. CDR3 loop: CASSVEGRRDYEQYF. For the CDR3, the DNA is TGTGCCAGCAGCGTAGAAGGTCGAAGAGACTACGAGCAGTACTTC.

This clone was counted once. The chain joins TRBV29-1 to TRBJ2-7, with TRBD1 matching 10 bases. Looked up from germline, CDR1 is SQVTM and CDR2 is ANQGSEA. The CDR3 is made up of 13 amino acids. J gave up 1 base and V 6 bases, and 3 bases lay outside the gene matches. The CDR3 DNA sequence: TGCAGCGTGACAGGGGGCGAATCCTACGAGCAGTACTTC. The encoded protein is CSVTGGESYEQYF.

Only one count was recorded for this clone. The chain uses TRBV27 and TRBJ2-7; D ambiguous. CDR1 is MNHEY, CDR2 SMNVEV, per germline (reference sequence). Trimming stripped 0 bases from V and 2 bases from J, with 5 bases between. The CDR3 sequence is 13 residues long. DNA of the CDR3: TGTGCCAGCAGTTTATCGCCTCCCTACGAGCAGTACTTC. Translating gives CASSLSPPYEQYF.

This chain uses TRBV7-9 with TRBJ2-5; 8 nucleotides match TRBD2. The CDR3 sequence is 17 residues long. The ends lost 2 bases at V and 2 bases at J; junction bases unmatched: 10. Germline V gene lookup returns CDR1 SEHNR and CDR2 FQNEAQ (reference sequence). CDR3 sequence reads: CASSLTTSGLMQETQYF. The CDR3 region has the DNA TGTGCCAGCAGCTTAACAACTAGCGGACTTATGCAAGAGACCCAGTACTTC.

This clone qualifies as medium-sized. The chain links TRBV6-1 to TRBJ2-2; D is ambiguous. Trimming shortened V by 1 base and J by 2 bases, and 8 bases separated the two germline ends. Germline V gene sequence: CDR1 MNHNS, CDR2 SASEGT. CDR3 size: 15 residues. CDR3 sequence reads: CASSEEAGNTGELFF. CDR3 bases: TGTGCCAGCAGTGAAGAGGCAGGTAACACCGGGGAGCTGTTTTTT.

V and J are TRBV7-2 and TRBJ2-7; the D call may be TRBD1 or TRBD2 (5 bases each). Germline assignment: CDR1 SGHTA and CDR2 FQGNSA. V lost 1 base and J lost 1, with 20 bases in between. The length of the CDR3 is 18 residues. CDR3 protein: CASSLVSAGAPVSYEQYF. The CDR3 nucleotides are TGTGCCAGCAGCTTAGTCTCGGCCGGGGCTCCCGTATCCTACGAGCAGTACTTC. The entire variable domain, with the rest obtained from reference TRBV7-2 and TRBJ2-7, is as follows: GAGVSQSPSNKVTEKGKDVELRCDPISGHTALYWYRQSLGQGLEFLIYFQGNSAPDKSGLPSDRFSAERTGGSVSTLTIQRTQQEDSAVYLCASSLVSAGAPVSYEQYFGPGTRLTVT.

The CDR3 DNA sequence: TGTGCCAGTAGTACCCGTCTTCGAGCTCCAGATACGCAGTATTTT. It yields the protein CASSTRLRAPDTQYF. This rearrangement joins TRBV19 to TRBJ2-3; no reliable D call. Germline V gives CDR1 LNHDA, CDR2 SQIVND (reference sequence). This CDR3 comprises 15 residues. V gave up 4 bases and J gave up 4 bases, with 15 bases separating them.

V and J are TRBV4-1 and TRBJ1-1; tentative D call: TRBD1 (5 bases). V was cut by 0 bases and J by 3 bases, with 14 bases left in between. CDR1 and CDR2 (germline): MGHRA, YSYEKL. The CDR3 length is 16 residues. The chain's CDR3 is CASSQDGRASYTEAFF. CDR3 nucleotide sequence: TGCGCCAGCAGCCAAGATGGCAGGGCGTCGTACACTGAAGCTTTCTTT.

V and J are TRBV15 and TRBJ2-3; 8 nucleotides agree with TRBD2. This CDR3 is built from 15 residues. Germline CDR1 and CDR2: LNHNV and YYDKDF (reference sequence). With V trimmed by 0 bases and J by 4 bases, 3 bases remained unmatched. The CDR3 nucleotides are TGTGCCACCAGCAGAGATAAAGCGGGAGCAGATACGCAGTATTTT. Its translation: CATSRDKAGADTQYF.

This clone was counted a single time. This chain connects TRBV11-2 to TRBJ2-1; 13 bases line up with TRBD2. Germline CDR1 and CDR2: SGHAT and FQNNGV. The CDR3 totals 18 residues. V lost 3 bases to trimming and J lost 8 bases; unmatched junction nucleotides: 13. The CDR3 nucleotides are TGTGCCAGCAGCTTCGGACTAGCGGGAGATCTCCCTCCTCATGAGCAGTTCTTC. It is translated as CASSFGLAGDLPPHEQFF.